This entry features one T cell receptor (beta chain) sequence. The antigen remains unidentified. Both 60 Vbeta primers and 13 Jbeta primers went into the PCR. TCRdb's table, derived via immunoSEQ multiplex PCR, lists solely in-frame clones and lacks some. The table records more than 120,000 clones, approximately 80% of them present only once. The data belong to a study of cytomegalovirus exposure and HLA in healthy donors. Study overall: The roughly 120 million unique TCR beta sequences, from roughly 170 million T cells, were found by an earlier analysis. Study conclusions and caveats: Based on reports, TCR beta sequences accurately predicted HLA-A and HLA-B alleles for most subjects. Specificity for CMV antigens was confirmed in vitro for a few of the CMV-associated chains.

Per germline, CDR1 MNHEY and CDR2 SMNVEV (reference sequence). Trimming cost V 8 bases and J 11 bases; bases outside gene matches: 9. The CDR3 has 13 amino acids. This receptor was taken from a woman aged 40 to 49 in good health and CMV-seropositive. The chain links TRBV27 to TRBJ2-2; 9 bases fit TRBD1. The sequencing sample was made of PBMCs. The CDR3 region has the DNA TGTGCCAGCTGTAAAACAGGGGGCGTAGAGCTGTTTTTT. Amino acids: CASCKTGGVELFF.